The 20 T cell receptor beta chains given below trace back to one sample, sequenced in a study of blood T cell repertoires in COVID-19. The repertoire was sequenced with immunoSEQ multiplex PCR; TCRdb's copy has only in-frame clones and lacks some. There are around 97,000 clones in the sample; roughly nine tenths occur only once, and 3% to 4.5% lies in the top ten. Sequenced material: peripheral blood. These receptors all come from a woman in her sixties with acute or convalescent COVID-19.

V is TRBV5-5 and J is TRBJ2-5; D is undetermined. Germline V gene data show CDR1 as SGHKS and CDR2 as YYEKEE (reference sequence). This CDR3 has 13 amino acids. V lost 2 bases and J 5 bases, leaving 10 bases between the germline ends. This CDR3 reads CASSLPGYETQYF. The CDR3 DNA sequence: TGTGCCAGCAGCTTACCAGGTTACGAGACCCAGTACTTC.

This clone appeared once. V and J are TRBV6-5 and TRBJ2-7; 7 nucleotides line up with TRBD1. The germline V gene encodes CDR1 MNHEY and CDR2 SVGAGI. This CDR3 region has 13 residues. The J segment lost 1 base and the V segment lost 6 bases, leaving 3 bases of the junction unmatched. Here the CDR3 DNA reads TGTGCCAGCAGCCAGGGACAGTCCTACGAGCAGTACTTC. Translating it yields CASSQGQSYEQYF.

This clone appeared a single time. This chain connects TRBV6-5 to TRBJ2-7, with 7 nucleotides matching TRBD2. This CDR3 spans 15 amino acids. J gave up 4 bases and V 7 bases, and 13 bases lay outside the gene matches. From germline, CDR1 is MNHEY and CDR2 SVGAGI. CDR3 in DNA: TGTGCCAGCAAGGGGATCGGACTAGATGAGTACGAGCAGTACTTC. Translating gives CASKGIGLDEYEQYF.

The chain has TRBV7-2 and TRBJ2-2; a weak D match, TRBD2 (5 bases). V dropped 4 bases and J dropped 4 bases, with 10 bases sitting between them. The length of the CDR3 is 14 residues. The germline CDR1 and CDR2 sequences are SGHTA and FQGNSA. The CDR3, as DNA: TGTGCCAGCAGCTCTCGGACTTTCACCGGGGAGCTGTTTTTT. It codes for CASSSRTFTGELFF.

The J gene is TRBJ1-4, the V gene TRBV5-1; TRBD1 agrees at 8 bases. With V trimmed by 5 bases and J by 7 bases, 4 bases remained unmatched. Looked up from germline, CDR1 is SGHRS and CDR2 is YFSETQ. The CDR3 runs 13 residues. CDR3 loop: CASRGTGGEKLFF. The CDR3 bases are TGCGCCAGCAGAGGGACAGGTGGTGAAAAACTGTTTTTT. The full variable domain, in which reference TRBV5-1 and TRBJ1-4 provide the parts outside the CDR3, is KAGVTQTPRYLIKTRGQQVTLSCSPISGHRSVSWYQQTPGQGLQFLFEYFSETQRNKGNFPGRFSGRQFSNSRSEMNVSTLELGDSALYLCASRGTGGEKLFFGSGTQLSVL.

The chain links TRBV10-3 to TRBJ1-4, with TRBD1 matching over 8 bases. CDR1 is ENHRY and CDR2 is SYGVKD in the germline V gene. V shed 4 bases and J 5 bases; nucleotides not matched to a gene: 6. The CDR3 sequence is 15 residues long. DNA for the CDR3: TGTGCCATCAGTGGGGCGACAGGGGTAAATGAAAAACTGTTTTTT. It translates to CAISGATGVNEKLFF.

The CDR3 region is CASSPRGLTSGSQETQYF. The CDR3 DNA reads TGTGCCAGCAGCCCTAGGGGCCTCACTAGCGGGAGCCAAGAGACCCAGTACTTC. The gene calls are TRBV9 and TRBJ2-5; 11 bases are a match to TRBD2. This CDR3 contains 18 residues. With V trimmed by 4 bases and J by 1 base, 12 bases remained unmatched. Germline V CDR1 and CDR2: SGDLS, YYNGEE.

The chain joins TRBV5-6 to TRBJ1-1; D ambiguous. CDR1 is SGHDT, CDR2 YYEEEE, per germline. This CDR3 has 16 residues. Trimming left V 3 bases short and J 2 bases short, with 17 bases between. CDR3 DNA sequence: TGTGCCAGCAGCTCACGCGAGGGAGTGAGTAACACTGAAGCTTTCTTT. Translated, it gives CASSSREGVSNTEAFF.

This clone has just one count. V usage is TRBV19 and J usage is TRBJ1-2; 7 bases fit TRBD1. Germline-derived CDR1 and CDR2 are LNHDA and SQIVND (reference sequence). V lost 3 bases and J lost 3; bases outside the gene matches: 1. The CDR3 has 13 amino acids. The DNA of the CDR3 is TGTGCCAGTAGTATCCAGGGGGACTATGGCTACACCTTC. Residues: CASSIQGDYGYTF.

The CDR3: CASSLWGQGGDTEAFF. CDR3 coding DNA: TGCGCCAGCAGCTTGTGGGGACAGGGCGGCGACACTGAAGCTTTCTTT. The V call is TRBV5-1, the J call TRBJ1-1; 9 bases match TRBD1. With V trimmed by 1 base and J by 3 bases, 7 bases remained unmatched. CDR1 is SGHRS and CDR2 is YFSETQ in the germline V gene. CDR3 size: 16 residues.

V and J are TRBV18 and TRBJ1-1; 7 bases align to TRBD1. The trim removed 3 bases at V and 7 bases at J, leaving 5 bases unmatched. CDR1 is KGHSH, CDR2 LQKENI, per germline. The CDR3 is 13 residues long. The CDR3 here is CASSPGQLGEAFF. CDR3 DNA sequence: TGTGCCAGCTCACCGGGACAGTTGGGTGAAGCTTTCTTT. Variable domain in full (rest from reference TRBV18 and TRBJ1-1): NAGVMQNPRHLVRRRGQEARLRCSPMKGHSHVYWYRQLPEEGLKFMVYLQKENIIDESGMPKERFSAEFPKEGPSILRIQQVVRGDSAAYFCASSPGQLGEAFFGQGTRLTVV.

Concerning this clone: Other nucleotide sequences in the sample specify the same CDR3. This sequence joins TRBV19 and TRBJ1-5; 10 bases match TRBD1. The CDR3 is 16 amino acids. J was trimmed by 3 bases and V by 4 bases; bases with no gene match: 6. In germline, CDR1 is LNHDA, CDR2 SQIVND (reference sequence). CDR3 bases: TGTGCCAGTAGTACCCCGGACAGGGGGAACAATCAGCCCCAGCATTTT. It encodes CASSTPDRGNNQPQHF.

The chain joins TRBV10-3 to TRBJ2-7, with D perhaps TRBD1 (6 bases). This CDR3 is 14 amino acids long. Per the germline V gene, CDR1 is ENHRY and CDR2 is SYGVKD. V dropped 6 bases and J dropped 4 bases, with 16 bases sitting between them. CDR3 sequence (DNA): TGTGCCATCAGGAACCAGGGGTCGAGTTACGAGCAGTACTTC. Translating gives CAIRNQGSSYEQYF.

The chain uses TRBV21-1 and TRBJ1-2; the DNA was not compared with TRBD1, the D call given in the table. TRBV21-1 is reported as a pseudogene. This CDR3 spans 15 amino acids. CDR3 in DNA: TGTGCCAGCAGCAACGAGGACAGGAAGAACTATGGCTACACCTTC. This translates into CASSNEDRKNYGYTF.

On this clone itself: The sample contains more than one DNA sequence encoding this CDR3. This chain joins TRBV5-1 and TRBJ1-1; 7 bases align to TRBD1. Germline V lookup: CDR1 SGHRS, CDR2 YFSETQ. V was clipped by 0 bases and J by 5 bases; unmatched bases: 4. The CDR3 contains 14 residues. The chain's CDR3 is CASSLGQGGTEAFF. The CDR3 DNA follows: TGCGCCAGCAGCTTGGGACAGGGTGGGACTGAAGCTTTCTTT.

This chain connects TRBV30 to TRBJ2-7; 8 positions match TRBD1. The trim removed 3 bases at V and 0 bases at J, leaving 7 bases unmatched. Germline V CDR1 and CDR2: GTSNPN, SVGIG (reference sequence). CDR3 length: 15 amino acids. The CDR3: CAWSEGQAVSYEQYF. Written as DNA, the CDR3 is TGTGCCTGGAGCGAGGGACAGGCCGTCTCCTACGAGCAGTACTTC.

The CDR3 DNA reads TGTGCCAGCAGTGAATTATCCCTCCACTTT. This codes for CASSELSLHF. This chain joins TRBV25-1 and TRBJ1-6; D not resolved. Germline V gene lookup returns CDR1 MGHDK and CDR2 SYGVNS. The V end lost 1 base, the J end lost 14 bases, and 3 bases lay between the germline ends. The CDR3 spans 10 residues.

This clone has a single count. The V call is TRBV6-5, the J call TRBJ1-2; the D gene is possibly TRBD1 (5 bases). V was trimmed by 8 bases and J by 5 bases, leaving 9 bases between them. The CDR3 length is 11 residues. CDR1 MNHEY and CDR2 SVGAGI come from the germline V gene. In nucleotides, the CDR3 is TGTGCCAGCGGGGCTGAGTATGGCTACACCTTC. This codes for CASGAEYGYTF.

J is TRBJ2-3 and V is TRBV19; the match to TRBD2 covers 10 bases. Germline-derived CDR1 and CDR2 are LNHDA and SQIVND (reference sequence). After removal of 7 bases from V and 1 base from J, the junction contained 5 bases not matched to a gene. The CDR3 covers 15 residues. CDR3 sequence reads: CASKVLAGGTDTQYF. CDR3 DNA sequence: TGTGCCAGTAAAGTTCTAGCGGGAGGCACAGATACGCAGTATTTT.

This clone was found once. The chain recombines TRBV9 with TRBJ1-2; maybe TRBD1 (6 bases). The germline CDR1 and CDR2 sequences are SGDLS and YYNGEE. V was shortened by 4 bases and J by 6 bases, with 16 bases between the two germline ends. The CDR3 totals 14 residues. CDR3 DNA sequence: TGTGCCAGCAGCCAAAAGACAGGACTGCATGGCTACACCTTC. Encoded protein: CASSQKTGLHGYTF.